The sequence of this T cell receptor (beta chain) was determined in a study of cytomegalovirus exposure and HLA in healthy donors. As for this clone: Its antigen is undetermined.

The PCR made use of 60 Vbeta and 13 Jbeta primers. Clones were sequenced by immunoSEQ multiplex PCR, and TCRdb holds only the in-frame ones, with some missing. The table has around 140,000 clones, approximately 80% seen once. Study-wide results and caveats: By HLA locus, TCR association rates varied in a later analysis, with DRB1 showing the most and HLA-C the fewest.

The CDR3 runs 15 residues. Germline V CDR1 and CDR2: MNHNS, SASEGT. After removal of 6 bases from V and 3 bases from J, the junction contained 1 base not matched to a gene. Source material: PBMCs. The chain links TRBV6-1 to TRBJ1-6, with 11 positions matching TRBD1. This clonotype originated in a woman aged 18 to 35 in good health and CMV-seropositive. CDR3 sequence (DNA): TGTGCCAGCAGGGACAGGGGGCTCTATAATTCACCCCTCCACTTT. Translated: CASRDRGLYNSPLHF.